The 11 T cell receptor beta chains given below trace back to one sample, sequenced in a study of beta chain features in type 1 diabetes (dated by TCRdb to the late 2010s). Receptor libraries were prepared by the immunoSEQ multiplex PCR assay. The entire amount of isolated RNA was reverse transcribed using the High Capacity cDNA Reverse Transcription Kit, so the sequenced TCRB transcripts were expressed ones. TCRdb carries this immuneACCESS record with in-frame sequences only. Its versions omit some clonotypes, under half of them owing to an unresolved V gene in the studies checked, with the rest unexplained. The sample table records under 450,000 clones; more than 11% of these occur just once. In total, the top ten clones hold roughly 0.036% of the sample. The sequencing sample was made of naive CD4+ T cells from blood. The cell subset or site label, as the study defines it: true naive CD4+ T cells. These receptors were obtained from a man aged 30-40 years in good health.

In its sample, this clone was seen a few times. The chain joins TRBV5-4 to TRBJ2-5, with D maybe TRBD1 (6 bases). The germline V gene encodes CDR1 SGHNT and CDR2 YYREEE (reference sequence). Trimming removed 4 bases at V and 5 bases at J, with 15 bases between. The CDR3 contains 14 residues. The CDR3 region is CASSTGTIAETQYF. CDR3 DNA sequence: TGTGCCAGCAGCACCGGGACAATCGCGGAGACCCAGTACTTC.

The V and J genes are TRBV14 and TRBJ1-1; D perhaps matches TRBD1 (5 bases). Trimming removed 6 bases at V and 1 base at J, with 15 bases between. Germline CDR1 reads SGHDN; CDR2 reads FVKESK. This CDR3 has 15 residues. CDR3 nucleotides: TGTGCCAGCAGAGGGGTCGGCCTGGAGAACACTGAAGCTTTCTTT. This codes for CASRGVGLENTEAFF.

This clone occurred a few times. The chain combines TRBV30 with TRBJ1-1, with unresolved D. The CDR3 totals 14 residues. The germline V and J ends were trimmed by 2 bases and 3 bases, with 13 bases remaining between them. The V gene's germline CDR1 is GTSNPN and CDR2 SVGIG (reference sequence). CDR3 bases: TGTGCCTGGAGTCTAGGAGTTTGGGACACTGAAGCTTTCTTT. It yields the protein CAWSLGVWDTEAFF.

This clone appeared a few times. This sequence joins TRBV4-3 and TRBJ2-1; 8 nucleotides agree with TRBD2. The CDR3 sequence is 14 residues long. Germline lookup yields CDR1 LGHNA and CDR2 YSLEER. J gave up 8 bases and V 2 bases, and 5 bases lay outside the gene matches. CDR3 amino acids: CASSQLAGRDEQFF. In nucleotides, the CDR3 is TGCGCCAGCAGCCAATTAGCCGGGAGGGATGAGCAGTTCTTC.

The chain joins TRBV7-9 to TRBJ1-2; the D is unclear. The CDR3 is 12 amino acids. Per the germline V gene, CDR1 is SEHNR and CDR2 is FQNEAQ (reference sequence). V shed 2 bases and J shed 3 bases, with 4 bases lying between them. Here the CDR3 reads CASSLRDYGYTF. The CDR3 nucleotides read TGTGCCAGCAGCTTAAGGGACTATGGCTACACCTTC.

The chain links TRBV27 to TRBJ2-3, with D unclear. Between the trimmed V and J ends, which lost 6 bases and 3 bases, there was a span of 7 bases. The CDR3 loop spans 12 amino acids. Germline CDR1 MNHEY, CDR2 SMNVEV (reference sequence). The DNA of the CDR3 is TGTGCCAGCAGGCAATATACAGATACGCAGTATTTT. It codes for CASRQYTDTQYF.

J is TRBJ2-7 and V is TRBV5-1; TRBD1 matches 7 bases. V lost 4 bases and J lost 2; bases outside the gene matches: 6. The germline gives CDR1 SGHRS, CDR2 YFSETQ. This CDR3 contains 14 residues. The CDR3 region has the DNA TGCGCCAGCAGCACCAGACAGGGCCCCTACGAGCAGTACTTC. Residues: CASSTRQGPYEQYF.

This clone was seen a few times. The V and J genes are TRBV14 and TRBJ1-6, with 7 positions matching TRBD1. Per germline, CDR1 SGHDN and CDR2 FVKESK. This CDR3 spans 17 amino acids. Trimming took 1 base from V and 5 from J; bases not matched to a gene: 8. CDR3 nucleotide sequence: TGTGCCAGCAGCCAAGCTATCAGGGGGGAAAATAATTCACCCCTCCACTTT. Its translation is CASSQAIRGENNSPLHF.

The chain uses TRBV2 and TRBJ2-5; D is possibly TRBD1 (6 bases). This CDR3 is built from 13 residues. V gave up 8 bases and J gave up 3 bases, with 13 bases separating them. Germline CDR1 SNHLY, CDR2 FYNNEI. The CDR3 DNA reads TGTGCCAGCGACGGACAGCTTGAAGAGACCCAGTACTTC. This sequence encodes CASDGQLEETQYF.

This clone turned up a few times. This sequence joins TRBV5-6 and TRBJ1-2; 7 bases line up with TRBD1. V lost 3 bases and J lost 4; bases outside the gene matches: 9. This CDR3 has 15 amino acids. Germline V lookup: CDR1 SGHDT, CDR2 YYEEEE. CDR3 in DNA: TGTGCCAGCAGCTCGTTAAAACAGGGGTTCTATGGCTACACCTTC. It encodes CASSSLKQGFYGYTF.

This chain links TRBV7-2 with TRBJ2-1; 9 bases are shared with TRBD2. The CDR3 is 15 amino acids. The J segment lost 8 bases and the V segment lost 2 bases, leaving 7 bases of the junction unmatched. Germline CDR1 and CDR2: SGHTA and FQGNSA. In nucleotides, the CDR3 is TGTGCCAGCAGCTTAATGGCAGCGGGAGGCTATGAGCAGTTCTTC. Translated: CASSLMAAGGYEQFF.